Listed below are T cell receptor beta chains from one sample, sequenced in a study of blood T cell repertoires in COVID-19. Profiling relied on immunoSEQ multiplex PCR, and the TCRdb table lists in-frame clones only, not all of them. Seen here are about 170,000 clones, approximately 85% observed once, and the top ten hold under 8.5%. Input material: peripheral blood. These TCRs come from a man between 35 and 55 years old who had recovered from COVID-19. CDR3s include the opening cysteine and the closing phenylalanine or tryptophan. D genes are given only for firm matches. Clone size, where shown, is once, few, many, or a class for clones that have expanded.

>TRBD2|TRBV19|-|TRBJ2-6
TGTGCCAGTAGTAAGACTAGCGGAACTTACTCTGGGGCCAACGTCCTGACTTTC
CASSKTSGTYSGANVLTF
>TRBD2|TRBV4-2|-|TRBJ2-5
TGTGCCAGCAGCCAAGAAAGGCTAGCGGGAGGGGGAGGCCAAGAGACCCAGTACTTC
CASSQERLAGGGGQETQYF
>-|TRBV4-2|-|TRBJ2-1
TGTGCCAGCAGCCAAGTAGGGGGGGGCAACTACAATGAGCAGTTCTTC
CASSQVGGGNYNEQFF
>-|TRBV10-3|-|TRBJ1-2
TGTGCCATCAGTACAGGAGCCCCTATCTATGGCTACACCTTC
CAISTGAPIYGYTF
>TRBD2|TRBV10-2|-|TRBJ2-1
TGCGCCAGCAGTGAGGCTAGCGGGCGGGGGGGGCAGTTCTTC
CASSEASGRGGQFF
>TRBD1|TRBV27|-|TRBJ1-1
TGTGCCAGCAGTTGGACAGGAGGAATGAACACTGAAGCTTTCTTT
CASSWTGGMNTEAFF
>TRBD2|TRBV5-1|-|TRBJ2-5
TGCGCCAGCAGCTTGAAGTTCCTACGGAACCTCGGGACTAGACAAGAGACCCAGTACTTC
CASSLKFLRNLGTRQETQYF
>-|TRBV27|-|TRBJ1-1
TGTGCCAGCAGTTTGTCAGGGCTGAACACTGAAGCTTTCTTT
CASSLSGLNTEAFF
>-|TRBV11-2|-|TRBJ1-1
TGTGCCAGCAGCTTTAACGCCTTACAGCTGATGAACACTGAAGCTTTCTTT
CASSFNALQLMNTEAFF
>-|TRBV3-1/TRBV3-2|-|TRBJ2-2
TGTGCCAGCAGCCCTCACAGTACCGGGGAGCTGTTTTTT
CASSPHSTGELFF
>-|TRBV7-2|-|TRBJ1-3
TGTGCCAGCAGCCCGGAGACAGGCCTTAGGGGAAACACCATATATTTT
CASSPETGLRGNTIYF
>TRBD1|TRBV27|-|TRBJ2-7
TGTGCCAGCAGTTCGTCCGGGACAGGGCGTAGGGAGCAGTACTTC
CASSSSGTGRREQYF
>TRBD2|TRBV19|-|TRBJ2-6
TGTGCCAGCTACAAGGGAGGGTCAGGGGCCAACGTCCTGACTTTC
CASYKGGSGANVLTF
>-|TRBV9|once|TRBJ2-1
TGTGCCAGCAGCCCCCGACTAGGGGCCTACAATGAGCAGTTCTTC
CASSPRLGAYNEQFF
>TRBD1|TRBV12-3/TRBV12-4|-|TRBJ2-3
TGTGCCAGCAGTTTAAGGGGGCAAGATACGCAGTATTTT
CASSLRGQDTQYF
>-|TRBV5-1|-|TRBJ1-1
TGCGCCAGCAGCTCGACAGCGAACACTGAAGCTTTCTTT
CASSSTANTEAFF
>-|TRBV7-2|-|TRBJ2-2
TGTGCCAGCAGCTTAGCACAGGGTCTTTCCCCCGGGGAGCTGTTTTTT
CASSLAQGLSPGELFF
>-|TRBV2|-|TRBJ2-5
TGTGCCAGCAGCCCGGGAGCGGAGGAGACCCAGTACTTC
CASSPGAEETQYF
>-|TRBV11-2|-|TRBJ2-7
TGTGCCAGCAGATATGCGGGGCTTTCTCGACCCTACGAGCAGTACTTC
CASRYAGLSRPYEQYF
>-|TRBV12-5|-|TRBJ1-1
TGTGCTAGTGGTTTTTCGGGAACTGAAGCTTTCTTT
CASGFSGTEAFF
>TRBD1|TRBV18|-|TRBJ2-7
TGTGCCAGCTCAGCTTCACAGGGGGCCTACGAGCAGTACTTC
CASSASQGAYEQYF
>TRBD1|TRBV19|many|TRBJ1-2
TGTGCCAGTAGTCCGGGGACAGGGACTTATGGCTACACCTTC
CASSPGTGTYGYTF
>-|TRBV5-1|few|TRBJ2-1
TGCGCCAGCACCCCGGGGGGACAGGAAGATGAGCAGTTCTTC
CASTPGGQEDEQFF
>TRBD1|TRBV19|-|TRBJ2-7
TGTGCCAGTAACATGGGACAGGCGATCGATGAGCAGTACTTC
CASNMGQAIDEQYF
>-|TRBV2|-|TRBJ2-5
TGTGCCACCCCCCTAGATCAAGAGACCCAGTACTTC
CATPLDQETQYF
>-|TRBV18|-|TRBJ1-3
TGTGCCAGCTCGCCCGCGGGGACCATCTCTGGAAACACCATATATTTT
CASSPAGTISGNTIYF
>-|TRBV24-1|-|TRBJ1-5
TGTGCCACCAGTGAAGAGAGTTTAAATCAGCCCCAGCATTTT
CATSEESLNQPQHF
>-|TRBV24-1|-|TRBJ2-3
TGTGCCACCAGTGATTTCGGGGTTACTAGCACAGATACGCAGTATTTT
CATSDFGVTSTDTQYF
>TRBD1|TRBV9|-|TRBJ1-2
TGTGCCAGCAGCGGACCCCCGGGACAGGGAGATGGCTACACCTTC
CASSGPPGQGDGYTF
>-|TRBV9|-|TRBJ2-5
TGTGCCAGCAGCGACGCGGGCGGGGGCCGCCAAGAGACCCAGTACTTC
CASSDAGGGRQETQYF
>TRBD1|TRBV7-2|-|TRBJ2-3
TGTGCCAGCAGCGTTCAGGGGGCGGCAGATACGCAGTATTTT
CASSVQGAADTQYF
>TRBD2|TRBV20-1|-|TRBJ2-5
TGCAGTGCTAGTCCTAGCGGGGGGGGGCAAGAGACCCAGTACTTC
CSASPSGGGQETQYF
>TRBD1|TRBV7-2|-|TRBJ1-2
TGTGCCAGCAGCTCAGACAGGGGAGGTGGCTACACCTTC
CASSSDRGGGYTF
>-|TRBV4-3|-|TRBJ1-3
TGCGCCAGCAGCCAAGAATTAGGGGCCTCTGGAAACACCATATATTTT
CASSQELGASGNTIYF
>-|TRBV5-1|-|TRBJ2-7
TGCGCCAGCAGCTTTGACTTGGTGAGCGAGCAGTACTTC
CASSFDLVSEQYF
>TRBD1|TRBV7-2|-|TRBJ1-2
TGTGCCAGCAGCCCGTTCGGACAGGGAGGCTATGGCTACACCTTC
CASSPFGQGGYGYTF
>TRBD2|TRBV6-2/TRBV6-3|-|TRBJ2-7
TGTGCCAGCAGTTACCCCCGACTAGCGGGGCCCTACGAGCAGTACTTC
CASSYPRLAGPYEQYF
>TRBD2|TRBV28|-|TRBJ2-1
TGTGCCAGCAGTCCCCTAGCGGCAAGCTCCTACAATGAGCAGTTCTTC
CASSPLAASSYNEQFF
>TRBD1|TRBV19|-|TRBJ1-6
TGTGCCAGTGGGGAGACAGGGCTCTCGAATTCACCCCTCCACTTT
CASGETGLSNSPLHF
>-|TRBV9|-|TRBJ2-2
TGTGCCAGCAGCCAAAGACAGAAGAACACCGGGGAGCTGTTTTTT
CASSQRQKNTGELFF
>TRBD1|TRBV3-1/TRBV3-2|-|TRBJ2-2
TGTGCCAGCAGCCAAGTTGGGACAGGGGGGACCGGGGAGCTGTTTTTT
CASSQVGTGGTGELFF
>-|TRBV3-1/TRBV3-2|few|TRBJ1-1
TGTGCCAGCAGCCACGGGCTCCGTGGGGCCACTGAAGCTTTCTTT
CASSHGLRGATEAFF
>TRBD2|TRBV5-1|-|TRBJ2-1
TGCGCCAGCAGCTTGAGGGAGGGGAAGAACAATGAGCAGTTCTTC
CASSLREGKNNEQFF
>-|TRBV6-4|-|TRBJ2-3
TGTGCCAGCAGTGACGGGGGGACTAGCACAGATACGCAGTATTTT
CASSDGGTSTDTQYF
>-|TRBV18|-|TRBJ2-2
TGTGCCAGCACCACAGGTTCTACGAACACCGGGGAGCTGTTTTTT
CASTTGSTNTGELFF
>-|TRBV7-2|-|TRBJ2-2
TGTGCCAGCAGCGCCGCCACTAGCCCCGGGGAGCTGTTTTTT
CASSAATSPGELFF
>TRBD2|TRBV11-1|-|TRBJ2-7
TGTGCCAGCAGCCACGGACTAGCGGGAGGGCCCCACGAGCAGTACTTC
CASSHGLAGGPHEQYF
>TRBD2|TRBV7-9|-|TRBJ2-1
TGTGCCAGCAGCTTTCCGCCGACTAGCGGGGGAAACAATGAGCAGTTCTTC
CASSFPPTSGGNNEQFF
>-|TRBV5-4|few|TRBJ1-2
TGTGCCAGCAGCCCCTCGGCGGGGGGCTATGGCTACACCTTC
CASSPSAGGYGYTF
>-|TRBV7-9|-|TRBJ2-1
TGTGCCAGCAGCCAGACAGGTTCCAGCTCCTACAATGAGCAGTTCTTC
CASSQTGSSSYNEQFF